The rows below give T cell receptor beta chains drawn from one sample of a study of CD8 T cells in Susac syndrome. TCRdb re-derived calls from the immunoSEQ multiplex PCR reads in MiXCR, one entry per CDR3 protein. The data hold around 200,000 distinct CDR3 sequences, with 90% to 95% observed a single time. The source material was CD4+ T cells from PBMCs. The source of these receptors is a human donor with Susac syndrome. Each CDR3 is given with its conserved first and last residue. A D gene is named only where the DNA matches it firmly. Size is stated for part of the rows, as once, few or many counts, or as a class when the clone is expanded.

V: TRBV20-1
D: NA
J: TRBJ2-3
size: NA
CDR3: CSASRDQEDTQYF
DNA: TGCAGTGCTAGTCGGGATCAGGAAGATACGCAGTATTTT

V: TRBV29-1
D: NA
J: TRBJ2-7
size: NA
CDR3: CSVSGGRRGSEQYF
DNA: TGCAGCGTGAGTGGTGGACGCCGGGGGTCCGAGCAGTACTTC

V: TRBV18
D: NA
J: TRBJ2-6
size: NA
CDR3: CASSPRPVLSGANVLTF
DNA: TGTGCCAGCTCACCGCGGCCCGTTCTCTCTGGGGCCAACGTCCTGACTTTC

V: TRBV29-1
D: TRBD2
J: TRBJ2-1
size: NA
CDR3: CSVEDGTSGFNEQFF
DNA: TGCAGCGTTGAAGATGGGACTAGCGGGTTCAATGAGCAGTTCTTC

V: TRBV28
D: NA
J: TRBJ2-7
size: NA
CDR3: CASRSQRQGYYEQYF
DNA: TGTGCCAGCAGATCTCAGAGGCAGGGGTATTACGAGCAGTACTTC

V: TRBV6-5
D: TRBD1
J: TRBJ1-1
size: NA
CDR3: CASSSDRVNTEAFF
DNA: TGTGCCAGCAGTTCCGACAGGGTGAACACTGAAGCTTTCTTT

V: TRBV28
D: NA
J: TRBJ1-2
size: NA
CDR3: CASSSIGQLTNYGYTF
DNA: TGTGCCAGCAGTTCCATAGGGCAGCTTACTAACTATGGCTACACCTTC

V: TRBV18
D: NA
J: TRBJ2-6
size: NA
CDR3: CASSQAQDSSGANVLTF
DNA: TGTGCCAGCTCACAGGCCCAGGACAGCTCTGGGGCCAACGTCCTGACTTTC

V: TRBV6-5
D: NA
J: TRBJ1-4
size: NA
CDR3: CASRRTWADEKLFF
DNA: TGTGCCAGCAGGAGGACTTGGGCCGATGAAAAACTGTTTTTT

V: TRBV10-3
D: NA
J: TRBJ2-3
size: once
CDR3: CAISEGGVYTDTQYF
DNA: TGTGCCATCAGTGAGGGCGGGGTGTACACAGATACGCAGTATTTT